This TCR beta chain is drawn from a study of OX40 agonist ivuxolimab in advanced cancers. Clones were read by immunoSEQ multiplex PCR, and TCRdb kept only the in-frame ones, dropping some. The profile shows around 60,000 clones, roughly 84% of them singletons. The germline V gene encodes CDR1 KGHSH and CDR2 LQKENI. The CDR3 has 16 amino acids. Trimming stripped 4 bases from V and 3 bases from J, with 13 bases between. This clone was counted between two and nine times. This clonotype originated in an adult with an advanced solid tumor such as melanoma, head and neck, liver or kidney cancer. This chain uses TRBV18 with TRBJ1-6; possibly TRBD1 for D (5 bases). The sequenced sample was CD4+ or CD8+ T cells sorted from blood, obtained in a trial of the OX40 agonist ivuxolimab. In nucleotides, the CDR3 is TGTGCCAGCTCACTAGTGCCAGGGAGCTATAATTCACCCCTCCACTTT. It is translated as CASSLVPGSYNSPLHF. The whole variable domain, filled in from reference TRBV18 and TRBJ1-6, reads NAGVMQNPRHLVRRRGQEARLRCSPMKGHSHVYWYRQLPEEGLKFMVYLQKENIIDESGMPKERFSAEFPKEGPSILRIQQVVRGDSAAYFCASSLVPGSYNSPLHFGNGTRLTVT.